Detailed here is one TCR beta chain. Antigen: not known. For the second PCR, which ran for about 6 to 11 cycles, a sample-barcoded 5' primer and a J-beta primer mix were used. From each sample, at least 2.5 million paired-end reads containing CDR3 were obtained. TCRdb independently ran MiXCR on the 5' RACE reads; one entry per CDR3 protein. The sample yields about 970,000 distinct CDR3 sequences, about 53% seen once. CDR1 is SGDLS and CDR2 is YYNGEE in the germline V gene. V lost 0 bases, J lost 7 bases, and 8 bases stayed unmatched. This CDR3 has 15 amino acids. The data stem from a study of blood T cells in healthy people across ages. Regarding the study as a whole: Among T cells, TCR beta diversity per million cells dropped roughly linearly as age rose. Strong correlation was found linking TCR beta diversity to naive T cell percentage.

V and J are TRBV9 and TRBJ1-2; 8 bases align to TRBD1. The specimen was blood. The sequence was obtained from a woman aged 60-70 years in good health. The chain's CDR3 is CASSVDGYRGTGYTF. The DNA for the CDR3 is TGTGCCAGCAGCGTAGACGGGTACAGGGGGACTGGCTACACCTTC.